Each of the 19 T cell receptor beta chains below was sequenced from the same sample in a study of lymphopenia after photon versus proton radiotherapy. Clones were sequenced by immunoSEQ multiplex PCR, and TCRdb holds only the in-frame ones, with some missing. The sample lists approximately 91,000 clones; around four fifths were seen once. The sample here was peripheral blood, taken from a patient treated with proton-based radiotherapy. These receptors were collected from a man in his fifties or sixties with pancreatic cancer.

CDR3: CASSQTSGAYEQYF. The CDR3 nucleotides are TGTGCCAGCAGCCAGACTAGCGGCGCCTACGAGCAGTACTTC. The chain combines TRBV6-6 with TRBJ2-7, with 9 bases lining up with TRBD2. The V and J ends lost 6 bases and 2 bases, in that order; junction bases with no gene match: 5. Per the germline V gene, CDR1 is MNHNY and CDR2 is SVGAGI (reference sequence). This CDR3 contains 14 residues.

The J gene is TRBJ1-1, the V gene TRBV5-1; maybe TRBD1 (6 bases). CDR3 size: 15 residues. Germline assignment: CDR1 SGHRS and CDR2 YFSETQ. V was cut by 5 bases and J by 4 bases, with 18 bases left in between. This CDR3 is CASRARNRESTEAFF. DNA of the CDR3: TGCGCCAGCAGAGCACGGAACAGGGAGAGCACTGAAGCTTTCTTT.

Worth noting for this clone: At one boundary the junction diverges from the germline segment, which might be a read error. The CDR3 bases are TGTGCTAGCAGCTTCGATACGTTGACTGGAAACACCATATATTTT. Its translation: CASSFDTLTGNTIYF. The chain uses TRBV7-7 and TRBJ1-3; D is uncertain. The CDR3 runs to 15 residues. The germline gives CDR1 SSHAT, CDR2 FNYEAQ (reference sequence).

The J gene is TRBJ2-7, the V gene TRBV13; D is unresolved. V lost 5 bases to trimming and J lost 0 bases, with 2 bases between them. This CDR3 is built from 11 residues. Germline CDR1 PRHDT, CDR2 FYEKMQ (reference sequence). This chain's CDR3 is CASSDSYEQYF. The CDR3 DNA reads TGTGCCAGCAGCGACTCCTACGAGCAGTACTTC.

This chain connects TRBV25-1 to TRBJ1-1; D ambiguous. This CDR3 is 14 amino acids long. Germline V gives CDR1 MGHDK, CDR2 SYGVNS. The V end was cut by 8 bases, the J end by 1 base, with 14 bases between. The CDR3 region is CASRASGRNTEAFF. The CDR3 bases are TGTGCCAGCCGTGCCTCCGGCCGGAACACTGAAGCTTTCTTT.

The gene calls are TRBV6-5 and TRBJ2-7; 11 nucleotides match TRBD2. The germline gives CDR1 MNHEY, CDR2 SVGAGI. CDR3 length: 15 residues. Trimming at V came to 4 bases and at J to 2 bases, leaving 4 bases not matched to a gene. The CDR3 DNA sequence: TGTGCCAGCAGTTCGATAGCGGGAGGGGCCTACGAGCAGTACTTC. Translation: CASSSIAGGAYEQYF.

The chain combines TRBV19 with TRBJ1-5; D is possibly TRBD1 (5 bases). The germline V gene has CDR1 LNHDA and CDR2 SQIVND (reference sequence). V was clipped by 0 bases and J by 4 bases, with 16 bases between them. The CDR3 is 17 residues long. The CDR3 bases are TGTGCCAGTAGTATAGATCAAGGCCACGGGGGGAATCAGCCCCAGCATTTT. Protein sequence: CASSIDQGHGGNQPQHF.

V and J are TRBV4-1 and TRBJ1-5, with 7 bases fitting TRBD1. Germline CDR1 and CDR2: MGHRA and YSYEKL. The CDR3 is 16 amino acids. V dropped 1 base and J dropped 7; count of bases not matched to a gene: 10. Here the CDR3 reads CASSQAELTGVQPQHF. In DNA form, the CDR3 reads TGCGCCAGCAGCCAAGCAGAATTAACAGGGGTCCAGCCCCAGCATTTT.

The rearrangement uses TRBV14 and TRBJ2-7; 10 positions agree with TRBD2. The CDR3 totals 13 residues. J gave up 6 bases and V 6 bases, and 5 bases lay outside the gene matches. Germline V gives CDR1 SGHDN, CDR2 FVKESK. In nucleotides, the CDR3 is TGTGCCAGCAGACCAGCTAGCGGGAGCGAGCAGTACTTC. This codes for CASRPASGSEQYF. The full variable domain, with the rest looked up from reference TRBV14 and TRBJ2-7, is EAGVTQFPSHSVIEKGQTVTLRCDPISGHDNLYWYRRVMGKEIKFLLHFVKESKQDESGMPNNRFLAERTGGTYSTLKVQPAELEDSGVYFCASRPASGSEQYFGPGTRLTVT.

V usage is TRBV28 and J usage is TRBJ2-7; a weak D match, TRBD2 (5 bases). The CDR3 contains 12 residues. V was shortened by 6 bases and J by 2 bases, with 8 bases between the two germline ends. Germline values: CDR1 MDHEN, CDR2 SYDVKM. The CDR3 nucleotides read TGTGCCAGCAGGGAGGAGGCCTACGAGCAGTACTTC. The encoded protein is CASREEAYEQYF. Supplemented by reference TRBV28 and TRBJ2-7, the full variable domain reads DVKVTQSSRYLVKRTGEKVFLECVQDMDHENMFWYRQDPGLGLRLIYFSYDVKMKEKGDIPEGYSVSREKKERFSLILESASTNQTSMYLCASREEAYEQYFGPGTRLTVT.

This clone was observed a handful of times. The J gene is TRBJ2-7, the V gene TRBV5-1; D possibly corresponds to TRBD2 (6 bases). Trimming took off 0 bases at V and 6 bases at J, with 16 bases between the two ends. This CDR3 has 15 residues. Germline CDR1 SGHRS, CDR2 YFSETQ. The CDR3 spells CASSLEAGIGREQYF. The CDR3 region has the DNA TGCGCCAGCAGCTTGGAGGCGGGGATAGGTCGCGAGCAGTACTTC.

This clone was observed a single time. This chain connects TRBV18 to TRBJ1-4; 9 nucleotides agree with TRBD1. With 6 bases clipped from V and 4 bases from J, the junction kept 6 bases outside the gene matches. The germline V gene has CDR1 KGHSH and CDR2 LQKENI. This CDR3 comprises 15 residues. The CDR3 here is CASSPGQGINEKLFF. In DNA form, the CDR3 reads TGTGCCAGCTCTCCTGGACAGGGGATTAATGAAAAACTGTTTTTT.

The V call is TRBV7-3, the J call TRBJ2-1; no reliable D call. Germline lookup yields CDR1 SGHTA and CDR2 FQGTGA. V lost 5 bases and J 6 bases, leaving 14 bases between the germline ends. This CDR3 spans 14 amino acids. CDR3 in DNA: TGTGCCAGCAGCCCTGGCCAGAGCTTCAATGAGCAGTTCTTC. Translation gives CASSPGQSFNEQFF.

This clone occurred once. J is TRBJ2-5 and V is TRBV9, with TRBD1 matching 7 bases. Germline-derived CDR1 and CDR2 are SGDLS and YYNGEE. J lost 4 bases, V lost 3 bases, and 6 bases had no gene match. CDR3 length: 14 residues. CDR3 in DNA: TGTGCCAGCAGCGGGACAGGACGGGCAGAGACCCAGTACTTC. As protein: CASSGTGRAETQYF.

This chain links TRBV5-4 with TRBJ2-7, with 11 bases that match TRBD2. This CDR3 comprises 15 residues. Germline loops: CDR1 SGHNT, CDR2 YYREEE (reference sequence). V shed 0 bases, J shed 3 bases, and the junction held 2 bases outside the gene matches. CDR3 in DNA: TGTGCCAGCAGCTTGGAAACTAGCGGGAGCTACGAGCAGTACTTC. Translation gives CASSLETSGSYEQYF.

The CDR3 region is CAYTAGSEQYF. DNA of the CDR3: TGTGCCTATACTGCAGGATCCGAGCAGTACTTC. The V gene is TRBV30, the J gene TRBJ2-7; D unresolved. The CDR3 is 11 amino acids. The ends were cut back, 7 bases at V and 6 bases at J, with 13 bases in the middle. Germline V gene sequence: CDR1 GTSNPN, CDR2 SVGIG (reference sequence).

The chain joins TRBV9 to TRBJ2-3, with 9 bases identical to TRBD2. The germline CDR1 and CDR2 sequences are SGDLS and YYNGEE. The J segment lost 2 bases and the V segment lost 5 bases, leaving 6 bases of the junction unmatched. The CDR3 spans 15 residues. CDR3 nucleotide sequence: TGTGCCAGCAGTTCCAGCGGGAGGAACACAGATACGCAGTATTTT. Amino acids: CASSSSGRNTDTQYF.

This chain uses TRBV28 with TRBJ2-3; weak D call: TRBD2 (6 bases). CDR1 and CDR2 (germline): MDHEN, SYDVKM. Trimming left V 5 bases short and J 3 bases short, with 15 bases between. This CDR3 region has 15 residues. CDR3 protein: CASSLTRPSTDTQYF. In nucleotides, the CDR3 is TGTGCCAGCAGTCTGACTAGACCATCAACAGATACGCAGTATTTT.

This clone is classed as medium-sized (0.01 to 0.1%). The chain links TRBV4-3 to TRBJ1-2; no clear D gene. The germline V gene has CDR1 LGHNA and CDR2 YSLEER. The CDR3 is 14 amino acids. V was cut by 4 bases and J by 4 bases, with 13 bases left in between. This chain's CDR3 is CASSPPDGGYGYTF. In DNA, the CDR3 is TGCGCCAGCAGCCCACCCGACGGTGGCTATGGCTACACCTTC.